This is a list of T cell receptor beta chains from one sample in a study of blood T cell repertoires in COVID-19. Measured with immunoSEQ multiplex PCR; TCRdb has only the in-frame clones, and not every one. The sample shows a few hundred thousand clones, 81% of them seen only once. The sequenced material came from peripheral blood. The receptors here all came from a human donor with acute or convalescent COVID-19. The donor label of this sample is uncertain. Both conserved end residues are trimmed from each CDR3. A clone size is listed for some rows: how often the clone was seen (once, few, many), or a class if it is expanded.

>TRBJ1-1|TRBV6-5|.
ASVALGVNTEAF
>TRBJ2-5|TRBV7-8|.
ASSFRTSGRETQY
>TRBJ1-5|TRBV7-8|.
ASNPGVVLDQPQH
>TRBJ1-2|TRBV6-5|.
ASSYGGKGYT
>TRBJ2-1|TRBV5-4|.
ASSLGATSSYNEQF
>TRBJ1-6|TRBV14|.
ASSQDLVSYNSPLH
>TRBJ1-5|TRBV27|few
ASGRTGEPQH
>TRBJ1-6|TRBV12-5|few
ASGLLNSPLH
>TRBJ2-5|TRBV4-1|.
ASSQGDGGRETQY
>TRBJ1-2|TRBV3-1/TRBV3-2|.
ASSQAGGGGSYGYT